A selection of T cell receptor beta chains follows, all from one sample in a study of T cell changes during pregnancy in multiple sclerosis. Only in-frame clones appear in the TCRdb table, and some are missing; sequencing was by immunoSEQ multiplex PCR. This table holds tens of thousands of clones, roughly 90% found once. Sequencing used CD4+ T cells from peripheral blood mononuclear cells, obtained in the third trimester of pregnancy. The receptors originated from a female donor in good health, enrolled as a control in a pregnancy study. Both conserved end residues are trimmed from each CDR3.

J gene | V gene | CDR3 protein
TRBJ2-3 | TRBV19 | ASSISGRTDTQY
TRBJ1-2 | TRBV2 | ASSPSTVGYGYT
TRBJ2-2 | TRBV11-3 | ASSPTGSGAGELF
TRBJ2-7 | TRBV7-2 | ASSHDPGSYEQY
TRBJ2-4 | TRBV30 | AWQGDSNIQY
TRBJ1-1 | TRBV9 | ASSVDTLNTEAF
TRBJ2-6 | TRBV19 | ASAGQRSSGANVLT
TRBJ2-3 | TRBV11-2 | ASSLRLRGGTTDTQY
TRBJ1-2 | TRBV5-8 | ASSLGRISGGYT
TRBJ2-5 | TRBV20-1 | SASKGETQY
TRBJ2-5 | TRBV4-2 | ASSQDYIGRTGETQY
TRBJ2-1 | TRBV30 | AWRLLAGGPHFYNEQF
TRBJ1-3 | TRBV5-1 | ASSLGGQDSGNTIY
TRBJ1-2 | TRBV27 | ASSFFSGTGGAGYT